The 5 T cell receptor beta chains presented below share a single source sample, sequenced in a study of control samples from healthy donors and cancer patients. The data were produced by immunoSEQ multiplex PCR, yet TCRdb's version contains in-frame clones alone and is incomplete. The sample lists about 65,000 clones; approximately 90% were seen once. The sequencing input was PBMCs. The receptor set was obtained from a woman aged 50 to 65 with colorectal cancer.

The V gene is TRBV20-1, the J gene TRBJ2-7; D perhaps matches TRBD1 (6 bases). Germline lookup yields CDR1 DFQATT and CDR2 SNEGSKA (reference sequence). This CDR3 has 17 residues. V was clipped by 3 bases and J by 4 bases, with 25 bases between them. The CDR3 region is CSASNFRDKQGSYEQYF. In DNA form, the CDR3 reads TGCAGTGCTAGTAACTTTCGGGACAAACAGGGATCGTACGAGCAGTACTTC.

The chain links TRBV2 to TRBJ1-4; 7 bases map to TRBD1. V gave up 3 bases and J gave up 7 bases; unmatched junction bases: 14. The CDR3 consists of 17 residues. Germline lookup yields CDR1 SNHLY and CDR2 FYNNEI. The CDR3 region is CASSERQGQSLSEKLFF. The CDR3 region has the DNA TGTGCCAGCAGTGAGAGACAGGGACAGAGCCTTAGTGAAAAACTGTTTTTT.

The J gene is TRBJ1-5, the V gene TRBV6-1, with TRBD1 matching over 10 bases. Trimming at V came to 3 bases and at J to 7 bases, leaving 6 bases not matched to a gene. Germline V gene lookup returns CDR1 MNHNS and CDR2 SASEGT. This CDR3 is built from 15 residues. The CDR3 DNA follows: TGTGCCAGCAGTGACACGACAGGGGGCCGCCAGCCCCAGCATTTT. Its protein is CASSDTTGGRQPQHF.

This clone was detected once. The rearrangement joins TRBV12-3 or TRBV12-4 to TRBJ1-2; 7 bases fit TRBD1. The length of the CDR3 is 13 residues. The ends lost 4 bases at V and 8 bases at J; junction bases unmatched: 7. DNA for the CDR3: TGTGCCAGCAGTTCAGTAGGGGGCAGGGGCTACACCTTC. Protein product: CASSSVGGRGYTF.

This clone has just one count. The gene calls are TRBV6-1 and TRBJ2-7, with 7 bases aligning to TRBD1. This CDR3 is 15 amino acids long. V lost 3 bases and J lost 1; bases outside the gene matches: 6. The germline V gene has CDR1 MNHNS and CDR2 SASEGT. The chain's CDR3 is CASSEIPGQSYEQYF. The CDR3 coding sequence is TGTGCCAGCAGTGAGATACCGGGACAGTCCTACGAGCAGTACTTC.